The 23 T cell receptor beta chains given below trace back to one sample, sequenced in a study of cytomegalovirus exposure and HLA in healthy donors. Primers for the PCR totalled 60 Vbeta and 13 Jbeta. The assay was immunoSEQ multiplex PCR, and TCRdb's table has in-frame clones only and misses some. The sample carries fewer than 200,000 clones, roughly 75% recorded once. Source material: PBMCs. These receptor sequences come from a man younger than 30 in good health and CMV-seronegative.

CDR3 in DNA: TGTGCCAGTAGTATAAGGACAGGGCTTTCCGGGGAGCTGTTTTTT. This sequence encodes CASSIRTGLSGELFF. The chain uses TRBV19 and TRBJ2-2; 8 positions match TRBD1. The CDR3 runs 15 residues. Germline lookup yields CDR1 LNHDA and CDR2 SQIVND (reference sequence). Germline trimming cut 2 bases from V and 6 bases from J; bases unmatched to any gene: 5.

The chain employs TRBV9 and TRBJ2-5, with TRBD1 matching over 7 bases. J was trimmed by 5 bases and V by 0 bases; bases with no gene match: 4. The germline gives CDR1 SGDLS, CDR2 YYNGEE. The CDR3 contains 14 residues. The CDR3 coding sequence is TGTGCCAGCAGCGTAGCGTCGGACAGGGAGACCCAGTACTTC. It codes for CASSVASDRETQYF.

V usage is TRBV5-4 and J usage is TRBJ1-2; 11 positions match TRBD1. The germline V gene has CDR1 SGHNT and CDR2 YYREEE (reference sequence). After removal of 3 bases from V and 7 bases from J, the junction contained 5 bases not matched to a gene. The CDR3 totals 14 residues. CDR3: CASSSGQGAGGYTF. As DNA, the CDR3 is TGTGCCAGCAGCTCCGGACAGGGGGCTGGTGGCTACACCTTC.

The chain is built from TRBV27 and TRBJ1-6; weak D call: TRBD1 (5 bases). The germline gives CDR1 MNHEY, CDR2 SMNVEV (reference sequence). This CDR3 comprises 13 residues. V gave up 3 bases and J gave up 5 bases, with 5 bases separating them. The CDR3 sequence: CASSLTDNSPLHF. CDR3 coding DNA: TGTGCCAGCAGTTTGACAGATAATTCACCCCTCCACTTT.

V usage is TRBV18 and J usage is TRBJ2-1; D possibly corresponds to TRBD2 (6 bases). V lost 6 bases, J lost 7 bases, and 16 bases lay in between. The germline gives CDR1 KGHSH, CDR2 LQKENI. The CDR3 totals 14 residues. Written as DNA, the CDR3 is TGTGCCAGCTCCCTAGCGTCTGGTTCAAATGAGCAGTTCTTC. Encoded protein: CASSLASGSNEQFF.

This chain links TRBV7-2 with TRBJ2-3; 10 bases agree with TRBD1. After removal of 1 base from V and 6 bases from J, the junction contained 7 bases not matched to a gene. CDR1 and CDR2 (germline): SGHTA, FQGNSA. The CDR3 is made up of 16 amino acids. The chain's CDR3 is CASSLDPDRGSDTQYF. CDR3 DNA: TGTGCCAGCAGCTTAGACCCGGACAGGGGGAGTGATACGCAGTATTTT.

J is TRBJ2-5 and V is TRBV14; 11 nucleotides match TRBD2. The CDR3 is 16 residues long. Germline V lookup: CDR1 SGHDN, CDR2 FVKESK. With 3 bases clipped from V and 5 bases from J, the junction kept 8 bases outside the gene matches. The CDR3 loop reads CASSHGTSGPGETQYF. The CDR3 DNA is TGTGCCAGCAGCCACGGGACTAGCGGACCGGGGGAGACCCAGTACTTC.

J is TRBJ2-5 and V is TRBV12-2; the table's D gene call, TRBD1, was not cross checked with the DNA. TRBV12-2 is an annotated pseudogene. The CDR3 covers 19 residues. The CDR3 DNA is TGTGCAAGTCGCTTAGTTTGGGAGAGGGGGACAGGGGGTAAAGAGACCCAGTACTTC. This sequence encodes CASRLVWERGTGGKETQYF.

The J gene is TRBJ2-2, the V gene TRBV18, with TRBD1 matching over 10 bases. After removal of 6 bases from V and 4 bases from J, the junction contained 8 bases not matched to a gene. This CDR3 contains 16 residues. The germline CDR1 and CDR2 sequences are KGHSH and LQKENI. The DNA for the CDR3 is TGTGCCAGCTCGCAAACCGGGACAGGGGTCACCGGGGAGCTGTTTTTT. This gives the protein CASSQTGTGVTGELFF.

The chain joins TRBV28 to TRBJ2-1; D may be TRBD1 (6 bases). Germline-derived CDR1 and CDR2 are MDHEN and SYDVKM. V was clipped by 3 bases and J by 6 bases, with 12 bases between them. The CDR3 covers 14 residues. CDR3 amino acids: CASSFHREGNEQFF. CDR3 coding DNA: TGTGCCAGCAGTTTCCACAGGGAAGGCAATGAGCAGTTCTTC.

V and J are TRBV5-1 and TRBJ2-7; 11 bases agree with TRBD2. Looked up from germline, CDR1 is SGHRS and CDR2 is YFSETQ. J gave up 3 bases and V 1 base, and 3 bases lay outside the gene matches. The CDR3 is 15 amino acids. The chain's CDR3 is CASSLTSGSVYEQYF. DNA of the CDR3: TGCGCCAGCAGCTTGACTAGCGGGAGCGTCTACGAGCAGTACTTC.

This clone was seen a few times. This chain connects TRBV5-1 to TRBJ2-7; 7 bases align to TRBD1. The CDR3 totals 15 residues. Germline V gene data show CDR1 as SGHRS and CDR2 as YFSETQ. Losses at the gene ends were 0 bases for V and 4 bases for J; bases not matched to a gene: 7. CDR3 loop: CASSLAEQGLYEQYF. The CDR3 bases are TGCGCCAGCAGCTTGGCCGAACAGGGGTTATACGAGCAGTACTTC.

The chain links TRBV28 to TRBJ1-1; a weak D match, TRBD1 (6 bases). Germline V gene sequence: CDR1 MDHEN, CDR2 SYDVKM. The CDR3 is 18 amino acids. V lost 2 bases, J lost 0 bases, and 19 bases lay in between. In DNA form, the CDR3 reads TGTGCCAGCAGTTTAGGCCCAGGGGTTCACTCTATGAACACTGAAGCTTTCTTT. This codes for CASSLGPGVHSMNTEAFF.

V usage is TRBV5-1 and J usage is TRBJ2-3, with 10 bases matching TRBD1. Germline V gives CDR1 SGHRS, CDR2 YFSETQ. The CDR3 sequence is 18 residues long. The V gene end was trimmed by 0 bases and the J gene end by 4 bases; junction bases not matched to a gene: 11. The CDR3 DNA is TGCGCCAGCAGCTTGGGGGACAGGGGTTTTGGAGTGGCAGATACGCAGTATTTT. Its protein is CASSLGDRGFGVADTQYF.

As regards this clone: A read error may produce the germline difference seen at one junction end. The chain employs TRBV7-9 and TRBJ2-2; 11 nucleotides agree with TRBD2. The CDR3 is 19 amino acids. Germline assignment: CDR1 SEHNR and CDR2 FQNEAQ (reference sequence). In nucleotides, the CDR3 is TGTTCCAGCAGCCCGTGGGGACTAGCGGTTGTCGCGAACACCGGGGAGCTGTTTTTT. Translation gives CSSSPWGLAVVANTGELFF.

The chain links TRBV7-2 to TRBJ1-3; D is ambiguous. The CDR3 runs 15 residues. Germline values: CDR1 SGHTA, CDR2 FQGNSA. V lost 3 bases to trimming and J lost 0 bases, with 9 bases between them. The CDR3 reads CASSFSRDSGNTIYF. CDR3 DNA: TGTGCCAGCAGCTTTAGCCGCGACTCTGGAAACACCATATATTTT.

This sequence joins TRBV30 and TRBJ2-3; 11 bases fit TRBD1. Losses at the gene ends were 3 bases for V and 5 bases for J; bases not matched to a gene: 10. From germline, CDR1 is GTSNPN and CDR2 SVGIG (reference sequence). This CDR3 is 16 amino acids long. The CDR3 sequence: CAWRVPGQGVGDTQYF. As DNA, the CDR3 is TGTGCCTGGAGAGTTCCGGGACAGGGGGTGGGAGATACGCAGTATTTT.

The CDR3 loop reads CASSYSPTRAVETQYF. Written as DNA, the CDR3 is TGTGCCAGCAGTTACTCCCCGACTAGGGCGGTTGAGACCCAGTACTTC. The chain employs TRBV6-5 and TRBJ2-5; tentatively, D is TRBD2 (6 bases). The CDR3 consists of 16 residues. The ends were cut back, 0 bases at V and 5 bases at J, with 16 bases in the middle. In germline, CDR1 is MNHEY, CDR2 SVGAGI.

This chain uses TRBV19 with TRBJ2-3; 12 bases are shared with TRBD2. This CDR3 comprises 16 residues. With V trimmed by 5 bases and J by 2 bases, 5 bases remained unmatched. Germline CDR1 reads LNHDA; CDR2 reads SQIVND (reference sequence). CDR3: CASSGRLAGVTDTQYF. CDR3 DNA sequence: TGTGCCAGTAGTGGACGACTAGCGGGAGTCACAGATACGCAGTATTTT. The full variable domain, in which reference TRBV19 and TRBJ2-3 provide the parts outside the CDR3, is DGGITQSPKYLFRKEGQNVTLSCEQNLNHDAMYWYRQDPGQGLRLIYYSQIVNDFQKGDIAEGYSVSREKKESFPLTVTSAQKNPTAFYLCASSGRLAGVTDTQYFGPGTRLTVL.

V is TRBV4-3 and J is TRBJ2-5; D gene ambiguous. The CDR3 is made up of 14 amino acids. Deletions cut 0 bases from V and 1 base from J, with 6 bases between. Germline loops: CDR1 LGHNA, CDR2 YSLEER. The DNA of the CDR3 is TGCGCCAGCAGCCAAGATATCAGCCAAGAGACCCAGTACTTC. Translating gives CASSQDISQETQYF.

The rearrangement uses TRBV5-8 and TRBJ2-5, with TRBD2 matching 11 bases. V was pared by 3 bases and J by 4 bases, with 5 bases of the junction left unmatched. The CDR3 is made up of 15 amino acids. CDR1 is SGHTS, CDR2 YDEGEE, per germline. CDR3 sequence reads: CASSSLTSGTETQYF. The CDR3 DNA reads TGTGCCAGCAGCTCCTTGACTAGCGGGACAGAGACCCAGTACTTC.

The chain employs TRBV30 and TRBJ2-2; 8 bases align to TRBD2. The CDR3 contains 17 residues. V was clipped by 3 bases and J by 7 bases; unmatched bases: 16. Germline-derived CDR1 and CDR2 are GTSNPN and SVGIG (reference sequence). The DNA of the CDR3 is TGTGCCTGGAGATTCCCCCTCAGCGGGAGAAGGGTCGGGGAGCTGTTTTTT. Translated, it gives CAWRFPLSGRRVGELFF. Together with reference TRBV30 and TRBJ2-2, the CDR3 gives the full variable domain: SQTIHQWPATLVQPVGSPLSLECTVEGTSNPNLYWYRQAAGRGLQLLFYSVGIGQISSEVPQNLSASRPQDRQFILSSKKLLLSDSGFYLCAWRFPLSGRRVGELFFGEGSRLTVL.

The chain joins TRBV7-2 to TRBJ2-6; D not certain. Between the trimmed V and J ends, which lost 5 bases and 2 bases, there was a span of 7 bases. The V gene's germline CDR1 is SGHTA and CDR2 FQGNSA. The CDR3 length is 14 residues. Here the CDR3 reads CASSPNTGANVLTF. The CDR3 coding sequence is TGTGCCAGCAGCCCAAACACTGGGGCCAACGTCCTGACTTTC.